Here is one TCR beta chain with its context. Its cognate antigen has yet to be identified. The record has no base qualities; no much larger clone is one base away. The sample is drawn from a study of blood T cell repertoires in COVID-19 (TCRdb year 2020). With regard to the full study: The collaborator samples originated in the United States, Italy and Spain and spanned the acute and convalescent phases of COVID-19. The material from the prospective study consisted of cDNA or gDNA derived from T cells, B-cell-depleted T cells, or PBMCs. The repertoires were made available in a free public database intended to serve as a resource for research on the immune response to SARS-CoV-2. Samples were obtained from the ongoing ImmuneRACE study (first 160 participants) and from over a thousand subjects provided by 6 global collaborators. The dataset comprised deeply sampled blood TCRbeta repertoires from subjects exposed to, actively infected with, or recovered from COVID-19. Where HLA class I and class II types were available, the types were taken from metadata supplied by the sample provider, not from assay-based typing. Sample metadata almost always included a de-identified subject ID, COVID-19 status, age in years and sex. General study outcomes and caveats: The amount of clinical and demographic metadata varied by source and participant and was provided uncurated.

The CDR3 sequence holds 19 residues, the cysteine and phenylalanine included. Only CDR3 DNA is held: 57 bases, read in frame from base 1. CDR1 and CDR2 (MDHEN, SYDVKM) derive from the germline V gene. The junction shows trimming of 2 bases on V and 6 bases on J, and the gene matches do not reach 15 bases of it. Each collaborating institution followed its own protocols to collect whole blood in K2EDTA tubes. Collaborator samples were shipped for TCRbeta analysis as frozen whole blood, isolated PBMCs, or DNA extracted from either sample type. TCRbeta CDR3 regions were amplified from genomic DNA by means of the immunoSEQ Assay, a bias-controlled multiplex PCR. Under the source paper's analysis protocol: Nucleated cell counts per sample were estimated from amplification of reference gene primers within the assay. To quantify the absolute abundance of each unique TCRbeta CDR3 rearrangement, sequence reads were collapsed and filtered. For each sample, productive Simpson clonality was calculated as the square root of Simpson's diversity index over productive rearrangements. Held by TCRdb, this immuneACCESS table contains in-frame sequences only and omits some clones. Under half of the omission traces to an unresolved V gene where checked; the cause of the rest is unknown. V and J calls and clone size are given by that table; D and trimming were obtained from the DNA. This sample has more than 80,000 clones in its table, and approximately 80% of those were observed once. Jointly, the top ten make up more than 25% of the sample.

Sequenced material: peripheral blood. The chain employs TRBV28 and TRBJ1-6, with 8 bases in between that match TRBD1. The sequence came from a woman of 80 years or more with active or convalescent COVID-19. The sequence in DNA is TGTGCCAGCAGTTTAGTCGTGGGGACAGGACCCTCGGGTAATTCACCCCTCCACTTT. Its product reads: CASSLVVGTGPSGNSPLHF.